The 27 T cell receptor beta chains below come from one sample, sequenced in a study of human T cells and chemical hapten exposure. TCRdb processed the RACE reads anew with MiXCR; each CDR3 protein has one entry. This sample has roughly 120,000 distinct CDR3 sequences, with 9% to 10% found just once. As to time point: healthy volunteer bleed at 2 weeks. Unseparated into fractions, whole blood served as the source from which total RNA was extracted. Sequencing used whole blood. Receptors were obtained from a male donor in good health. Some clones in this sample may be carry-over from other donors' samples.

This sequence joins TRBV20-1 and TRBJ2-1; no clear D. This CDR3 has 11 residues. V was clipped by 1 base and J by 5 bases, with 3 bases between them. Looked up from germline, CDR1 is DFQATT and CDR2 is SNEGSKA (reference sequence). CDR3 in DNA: TGCAGTGCTAGAGCGAACAATGAGCAGTTCTTC. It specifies CSARANNEQFF.

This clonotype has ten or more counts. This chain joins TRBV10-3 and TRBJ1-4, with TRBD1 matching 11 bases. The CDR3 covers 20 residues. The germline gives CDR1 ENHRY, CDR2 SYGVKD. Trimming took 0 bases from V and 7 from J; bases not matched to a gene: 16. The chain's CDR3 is CAISESPPGQGALKSEKLFF. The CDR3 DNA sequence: TGTGCCATCAGTGAGTCACCCCCCGGACAGGGGGCTTTGAAGAGTGAAAAACTGTTTTTT.

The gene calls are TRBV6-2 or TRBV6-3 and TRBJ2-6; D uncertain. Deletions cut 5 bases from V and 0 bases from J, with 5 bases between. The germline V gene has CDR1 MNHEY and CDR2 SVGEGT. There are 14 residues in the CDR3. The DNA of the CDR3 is TGTGCCAGCAGTCCCTTCTCTGGGGCCAACGTCCTGACTTTC. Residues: CASSPFSGANVLTF.

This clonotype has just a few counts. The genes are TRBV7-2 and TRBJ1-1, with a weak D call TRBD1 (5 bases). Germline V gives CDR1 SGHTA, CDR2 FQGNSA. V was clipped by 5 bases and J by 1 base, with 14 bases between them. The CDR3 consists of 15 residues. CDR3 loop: CASSPRKGPNTEAFF. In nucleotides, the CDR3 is TGTGCCAGCAGCCCCAGGAAGGGACCGAACACTGAAGCTTTCTTT.

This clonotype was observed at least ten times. In DNA form, the CDR3 reads TGTGCCAGCAGTTCCGAAGTCAGGCTACCCGTCTATGGCTACACCTTC. This encodes CASSSEVRLPVYGYTF. This chain links TRBV6-2 or TRBV6-3 with TRBJ1-2; D is ambiguous. Germline loops: CDR1 MNHEY, CDR2 SVGEGT. V lost 4 bases to trimming and J lost 4 bases, with 19 bases between them. The CDR3 runs to 16 residues.

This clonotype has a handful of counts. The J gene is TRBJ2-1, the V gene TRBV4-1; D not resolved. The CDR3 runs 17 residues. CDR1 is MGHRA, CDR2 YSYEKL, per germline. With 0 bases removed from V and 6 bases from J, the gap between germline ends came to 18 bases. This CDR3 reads CASSQDLGLRTFNEQFF. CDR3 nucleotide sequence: TGCGCCAGCAGCCAAGATTTGGGCCTACGAACCTTCAATGAGCAGTTCTTC.

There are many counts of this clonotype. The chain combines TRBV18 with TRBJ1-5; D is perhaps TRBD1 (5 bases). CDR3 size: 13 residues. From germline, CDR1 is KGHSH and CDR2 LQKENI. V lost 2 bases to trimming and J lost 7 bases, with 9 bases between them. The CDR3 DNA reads TGTGCCAGCTCACCAGGGCGGGACCAGCCCCAGCATTTT. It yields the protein CASSPGRDQPQHF.

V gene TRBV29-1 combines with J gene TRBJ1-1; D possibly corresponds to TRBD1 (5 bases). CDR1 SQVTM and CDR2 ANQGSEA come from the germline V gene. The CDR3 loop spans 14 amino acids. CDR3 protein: CSVVVSGLNTEAFF. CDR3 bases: TGCAGTGTAGTGGTGTCAGGGCTGAACACTGAAGCTTTCTTT.

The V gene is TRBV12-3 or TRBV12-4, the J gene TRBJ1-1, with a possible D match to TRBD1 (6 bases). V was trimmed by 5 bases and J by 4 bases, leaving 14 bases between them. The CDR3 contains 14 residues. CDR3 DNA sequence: TGTGCCAGCAGTCCTACAGGGATGAGCACTGAAGCTTTCTTT. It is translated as CASSPTGMSTEAFF.

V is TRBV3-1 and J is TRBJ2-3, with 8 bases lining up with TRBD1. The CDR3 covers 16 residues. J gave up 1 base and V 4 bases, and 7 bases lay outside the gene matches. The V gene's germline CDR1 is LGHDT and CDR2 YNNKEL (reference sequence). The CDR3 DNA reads TGTGCCAGCAGCCCACCAGGGGGCTTGGGCACAGATACGCAGTATTTT. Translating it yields CASSPPGGLGTDTQYF.

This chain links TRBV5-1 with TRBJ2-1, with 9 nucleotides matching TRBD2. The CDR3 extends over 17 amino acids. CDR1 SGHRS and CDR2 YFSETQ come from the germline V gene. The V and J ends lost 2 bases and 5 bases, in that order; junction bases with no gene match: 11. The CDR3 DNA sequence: TGCGCCAGCAGCTTTACAGGGGTCCTAGCGGGAAACAATGAGCAGTTCTTC. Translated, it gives CASSFTGVLAGNNEQFF.

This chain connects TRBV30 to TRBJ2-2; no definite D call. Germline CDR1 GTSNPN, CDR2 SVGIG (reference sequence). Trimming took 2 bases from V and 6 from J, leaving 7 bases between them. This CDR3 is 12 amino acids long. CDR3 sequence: CAWSFESGELFF. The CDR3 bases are TGTGCCTGGAGTTTCGAGTCCGGGGAGCTGTTTTTT.

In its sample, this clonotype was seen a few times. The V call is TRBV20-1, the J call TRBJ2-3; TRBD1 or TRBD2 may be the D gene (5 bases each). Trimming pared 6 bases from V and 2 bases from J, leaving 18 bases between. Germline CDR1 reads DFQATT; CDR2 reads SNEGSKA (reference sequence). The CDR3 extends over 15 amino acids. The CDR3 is CSALGTVGVTDTQYF. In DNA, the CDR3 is TGCAGTGCCCTAGGGACGGTGGGAGTCACAGATACGCAGTATTTT.

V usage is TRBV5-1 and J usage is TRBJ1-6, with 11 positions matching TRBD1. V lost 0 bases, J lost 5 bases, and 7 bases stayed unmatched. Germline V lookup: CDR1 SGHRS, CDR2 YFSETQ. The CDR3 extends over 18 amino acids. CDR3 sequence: CASSLVPGQGEHNSPLHF. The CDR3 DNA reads TGCGCCAGCAGCTTGGTCCCGGGACAGGGGGAACATAATTCACCCCTCCACTTT.

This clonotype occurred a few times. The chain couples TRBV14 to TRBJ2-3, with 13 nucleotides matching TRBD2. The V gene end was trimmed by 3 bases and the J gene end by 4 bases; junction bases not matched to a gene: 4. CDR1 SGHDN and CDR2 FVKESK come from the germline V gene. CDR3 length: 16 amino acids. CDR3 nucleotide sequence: TGTGCCAGCAGCCAGACTAGCGGGAGGAAATCAGATACGCAGTATTTT. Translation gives CASSQTSGRKSDTQYF.

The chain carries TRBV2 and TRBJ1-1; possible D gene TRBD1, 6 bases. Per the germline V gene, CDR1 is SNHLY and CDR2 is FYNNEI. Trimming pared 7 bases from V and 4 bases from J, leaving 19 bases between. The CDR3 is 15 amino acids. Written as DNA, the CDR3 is TGTGCCAGCATCAGGGGTTTACAGGGTGGCACTGAAGCTTTCTTT. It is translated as CASIRGLQGGTEAFF.

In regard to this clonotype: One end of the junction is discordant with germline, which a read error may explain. The chain's CDR3 is CVISARSAQYF. CDR3 nucleotide sequence: TGTGTCATCAGTGCCCGTTCAGCGCAGTATTTT. The gene calls are TRBV10-3 and TRBJ2-3; D call uncertain. The germline V gene encodes CDR1 ENHRY and CDR2 SYGVKD. The CDR3 is 11 residues long.

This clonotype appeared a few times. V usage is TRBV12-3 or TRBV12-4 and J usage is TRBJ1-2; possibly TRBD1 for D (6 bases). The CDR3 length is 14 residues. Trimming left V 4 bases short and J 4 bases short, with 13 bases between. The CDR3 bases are TGTGCCAGCAGTTCGACAGGAGACCTCTATGGCTACACCTTC. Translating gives CASSSTGDLYGYTF.

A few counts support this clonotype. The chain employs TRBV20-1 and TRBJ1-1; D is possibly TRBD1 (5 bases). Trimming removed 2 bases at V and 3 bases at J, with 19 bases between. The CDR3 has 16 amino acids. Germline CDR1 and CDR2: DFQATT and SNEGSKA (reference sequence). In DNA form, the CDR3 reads TGCAGTGCTAGAAAGCCAGGGAGGGGAGGTGACACTGAAGCTTTCTTT. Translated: CSARKPGRGGDTEAFF.

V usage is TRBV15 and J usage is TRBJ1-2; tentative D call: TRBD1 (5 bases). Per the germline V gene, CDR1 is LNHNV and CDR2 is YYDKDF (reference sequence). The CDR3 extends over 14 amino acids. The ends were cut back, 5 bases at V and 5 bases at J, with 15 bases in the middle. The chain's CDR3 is CATSLRLGTYGYTF. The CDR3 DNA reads TGTGCCACCAGCCTAAGATTAGGGACGTATGGCTACACCTTC.

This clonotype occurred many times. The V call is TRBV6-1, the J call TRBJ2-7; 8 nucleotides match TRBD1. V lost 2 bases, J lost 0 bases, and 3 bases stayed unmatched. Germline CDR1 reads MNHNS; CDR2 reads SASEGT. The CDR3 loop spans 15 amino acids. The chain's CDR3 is CASSEQGASSYEQYF. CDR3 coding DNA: TGTGCCAGCAGTGAACAGGGGGCGAGCTCCTACGAGCAGTACTTC.

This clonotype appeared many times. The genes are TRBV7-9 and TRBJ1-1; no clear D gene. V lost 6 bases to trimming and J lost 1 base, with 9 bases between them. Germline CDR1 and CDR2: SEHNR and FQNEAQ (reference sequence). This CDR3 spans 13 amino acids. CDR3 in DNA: TGTGCCAGCAGTAATCGTGAGAACACTGAAGCTTTCTTT. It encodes CASSNRENTEAFF.

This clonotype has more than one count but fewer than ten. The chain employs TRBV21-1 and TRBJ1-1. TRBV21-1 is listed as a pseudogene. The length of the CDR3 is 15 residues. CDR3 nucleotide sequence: TGTGCCAGCAGCAAAGCGCGGGGTATGAACACTGAAGCTTTCTTT. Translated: CASSKARGMNTEAFF.

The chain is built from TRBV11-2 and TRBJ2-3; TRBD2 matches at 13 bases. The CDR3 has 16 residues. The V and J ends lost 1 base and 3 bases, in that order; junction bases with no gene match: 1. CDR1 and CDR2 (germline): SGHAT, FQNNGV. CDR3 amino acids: CASSLGTSGRTDTQYF. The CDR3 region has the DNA TGTGCCAGCAGCTTAGGGACTAGCGGGAGAACAGATACGCAGTATTTT.

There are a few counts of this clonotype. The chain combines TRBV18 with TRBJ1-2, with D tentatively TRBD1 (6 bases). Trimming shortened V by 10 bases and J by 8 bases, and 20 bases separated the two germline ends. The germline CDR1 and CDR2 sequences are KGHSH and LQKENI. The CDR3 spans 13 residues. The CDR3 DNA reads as TGTGCCACCAAAACAGGGAGTTCGATCGGCTACACCTTC. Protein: CATKTGSSIGYTF.

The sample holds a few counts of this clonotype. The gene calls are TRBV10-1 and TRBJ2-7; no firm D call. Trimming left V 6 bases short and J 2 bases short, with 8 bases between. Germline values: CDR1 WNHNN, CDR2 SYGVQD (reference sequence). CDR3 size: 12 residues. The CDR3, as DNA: TGCGCCAGCAGCAGAGACACCTACGAGCAGTACTTC. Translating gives CASSRDTYEQYF.

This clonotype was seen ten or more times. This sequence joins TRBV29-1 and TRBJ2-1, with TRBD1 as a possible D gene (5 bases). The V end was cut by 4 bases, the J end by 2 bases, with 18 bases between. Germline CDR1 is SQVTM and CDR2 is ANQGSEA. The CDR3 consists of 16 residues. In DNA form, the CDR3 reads TGCAGCGTTGGAGGTTGGTTTGACAGAGCCTACAATGAGCAGTTCTTC. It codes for CSVGGWFDRAYNEQFF.